The 5 T cell receptor beta chains presented below share a single source sample, sequenced in a study of graft-versus-host responses after intestinal transplantation. Their target antigens are unknown. TCRdb's table, derived via immunoSEQ multiplex PCR, lists solely in-frame clones and lacks some. The sample consists of 75,000 to 100,000 clones, under 85% of them appearing once. Sequenced here: unstimulated CD8+ T cells sorted from spleen or lymph node cells, sampled before intestinal transplant. The receptor set was obtained from a human donor who received an intestinal transplant.

CDR3 protein: CASSGGAGNTIYF. DNA for the CDR3: TGTGCCAGCAGCGGGGGAGCTGGAAACACCATATATTTT. The V gene is TRBV9, the J gene TRBJ1-3; D remains ambiguous. The CDR3 is 13 amino acids. V was pared by 3 bases and J by 2 bases, with 6 bases between. Germline CDR1 and CDR2: SGDLS and YYNGEE.

The V gene is TRBV19, the J gene TRBJ1-5; D is ambiguous. This CDR3 comprises 15 residues. The germline CDR1 and CDR2 sequences are LNHDA and SQIVND (reference sequence). V lost 7 bases and J 7 bases, leaving 20 bases between the germline ends. The CDR3 loop is CASNFVEDLTQPQHF. In nucleotides, the CDR3 is TGTGCCAGTAATTTCGTCGAGGATCTGACCCAGCCCCAGCATTTT. Looking up the rest from reference TRBV19 and TRBJ1-5 gives the full variable domain: DGGITQSPKYLFRKEGQNVTLSCEQNLNHDAMYWYRQDPGQGLRLIYYSQIVNDFQKGDIAEGYSVSREKKESFPLTVTSAQKNPTAFYLCASNFVEDLTQPQHFGDGTRLSIL.

The chain carries TRBV6-5 and TRBJ1-6; tentative D call: TRBD1 (6 bases). Germline CDR1 and CDR2: MNHEY and SVGAGI. This CDR3 has 16 amino acids. The ends were cut back, 2 bases at V and 1 base at J, with 9 bases in the middle. The CDR3 sequence is CASSYQGSSYNSPLHF. CDR3 coding DNA: TGTGCCAGCAGTTACCAGGGGAGTTCCTATAATTCACCCCTCCACTTT.

This clone has a single count. This chain connects TRBV15 to TRBJ2-7, with 10 positions matching TRBD1. The CDR3 extends over 16 amino acids. Per germline, CDR1 LNHNV and CDR2 YYDKDF (reference sequence). V lost 3 bases, J lost 2 bases, and 7 bases stayed unmatched. The CDR3 bases are TGTGCCACCAGCAGCCCCCCCGGGACAGGGGCCTACGAGCAGTACTTC. Amino acids: CATSSPPGTGAYEQYF.

The chain recombines TRBV5-1 with TRBJ1-1; D gene ambiguous. V was shortened by 2 bases and J by 1 base, with 12 bases between the two germline ends. Germline-derived CDR1 and CDR2 are SGHRS and YFSETQ. The CDR3 sequence is 15 residues long. CDR3 region: CASSFKVLSNTEAFF. CDR3 coding DNA: TGCGCCAGCAGCTTCAAAGTGTTGTCGAACACTGAAGCTTTCTTT. Full variable domain (remainder filled in from reference TRBV5-1 and TRBJ1-1): KAGVTQTPRYLIKTRGQQVTLSCSPISGHRSVSWYQQTPGQGLQFLFEYFSETQRNKGNFPGRFSGRQFSNSRSEMNVSTLELGDSALYLCASSFKVLSNTEAFFGQGTRLTVV.